This is a list of T cell receptor beta chains from one sample in a study of cytomegalovirus exposure and HLA in healthy donors. TCRdb's table, derived via immunoSEQ multiplex PCR, lists solely in-frame clones and lacks some. The sample shows over 85,000 clones, around 78% of them seen only once. Sequencing input: PBMCs. The receptors originated from a woman under 40 in good health and CMV-seronegative. The CDR3 runs from the conserved cysteine through the conserved F or W.

v_call	cdr3_length	cdr3_aa
TRBV30	13	CAWSWGGANGYTF
TRBV30	15	CAWSTGTGPNTEAFF
TRBV6-5	15	CASLKQGPHTGELFF
TRBV9	14	CASSFSTGLETQYF
TRBV5-6	12	CASSLLGGTIYF
TRBV11-2	17	CASSLIPLTTGWTEAFF
TRBV7-2	14	CASRPDRSTGGYTF
TRBV6-5	15	CASSHPSGRIYEQYF
TRBV6-6	15	CASRSGTGSTGELFF
TRBV11-2	14	CASSPRGGQETQYF
TRBV4-1	14	CASSQHTSSYEQYF
TRBV7-9	13	CASSLDPQGEQFF
TRBV28	15	CASSKRTVRVQPQHF
TRBV11-2	15	CASSLEVGNYNEQFF
TRBV9	16	CASSTNSGGESYEQYF
TRBV29-1	12	CSVATGAGIQYF
TRBV29-1	14	CSVERLAGTSEQYF
TRBV1	21	CTSSQLPRSSGGALVPGELFF
TRBV9	15	CASSHSGRSWNEQFF
TRBV7-9	14	CASSLLDRVGEQFF
TRBV11-2	13	CASSYHTSYEQYF
TRBV7-9	15	CASTLGGARDEKLFF
TRBV9	15	CASSVVDTGNSPLHF
TRBV4-3	12	CASRERGGKLFF
TRBV6-5	14	CASSYPGTRDEQFF
TRBV15	13	CATSSGGGTEAFF
TRBV7-9	15	CASSTSDRDTGELFF
TRBV7-9	15	CASSAGGATNEKLFF
TRBV29-1	15	CSVEGLAGVFGEQYF